This entry lists 5 T cell receptor beta chains sequenced from one sample in a study of cytomegalovirus exposure and HLA in healthy donors. The PCR made use of 60 Vbeta and 13 Jbeta primers. The data were produced by immunoSEQ multiplex PCR, yet TCRdb's version contains in-frame clones alone and is incomplete. The data hold some 130,000 clones, with 60% to 80% observed a single time. The sample was PBMCs. These receptors came from a woman aged 55-70 years in good health and CMV-seropositive.

The rearrangement links TRBV19 to TRBJ2-1; D is perhaps TRBD2 (5 bases). The CDR3 contains 15 residues. CDR1 and CDR2 from the germline V gene are LNHDA and SQIVND (reference sequence). V was clipped by 0 bases and J by 4 bases, with 10 bases between them. CDR3 sequence: CASSIDSVGYNEQFF. CDR3 coding DNA: TGTGCCAGTAGTATAGATAGCGTGGGGTACAATGAGCAGTTCTTC.

The chain recombines TRBV19 with TRBJ1-1; 9 bases line up with TRBD1. The CDR3 has 14 residues. Unmatched junction bases numbered 4, after V lost 6 bases and J lost 2 bases. Germline-derived CDR1 and CDR2 are LNHDA and SQIVND (reference sequence). The CDR3 nucleotides are TGTGCCAGTAGGATGGGACAGGGCAACACTGAAGCTTTCTTT. Amino acids: CASRMGQGNTEAFF. The full variable domain, with the rest looked up from reference TRBV19 and TRBJ1-1, is DGGITQSPKYLFRKEGQNVTLSCEQNLNHDAMYWYRQDPGQGLRLIYYSQIVNDFQKGDIAEGYSVSREKKESFPLTVTSAQKNPTAFYLCASRMGQGNTEAFFGQGTRLTVV.

The chain employs TRBV7-9 and TRBJ2-3; TRBD2 matches at 12 bases. Looked up from germline, CDR1 is SEHNR and CDR2 is FQNEAQ (reference sequence). This CDR3 region has 18 residues. Trimming removed 5 bases from V and 2 bases from J; junction bases left unmatched: 11. CDR3 nucleotide sequence: TGTGCCAGCAGCCCGGGGCTAGCGGGGGGGCCAGACACAGATACGCAGTATTTT. It specifies CASSPGLAGGPDTDTQYF.

The rearrangement links TRBV9 to TRBJ2-7, with 8 bases matching TRBD1. V was pared by 0 bases and J by 1 base, with 6 bases of the junction left unmatched. In germline, CDR1 is SGDLS, CDR2 YYNGEE. The CDR3 is 16 residues long. The CDR3 loop is CASSVDRTGGSYEQYF. Here the CDR3 DNA reads TGTGCCAGCAGCGTAGACAGAACAGGGGGTTCCTACGAGCAGTACTTC.

The CDR3 protein is CASSLAWGQSETQYF. The CDR3 DNA is TGTGCCAGCAGCTTGGCCTGGGGCCAGTCAGAGACCCAGTACTTC. The chain joins TRBV5-8 to TRBJ2-5; TRBD1 might be the D (5 bases). The V and J ends lost 0 bases and 4 bases respectively, with 13 bases between them. The CDR3 covers 15 residues. Germline CDR1 and CDR2: SGHTS and YDEGEE.